This T cell receptor beta chain was recorded in a study of shared clonotypes between healthy human individuals. The sample holds a few counts of this clone. Its target is unknown. CDR1 is SGHAT, CDR2 FQNNGV, per germline. The CDR3 totals 12 residues. Trimming stripped 5 bases from V and 4 bases from J, with 8 bases between. General study points: The diversity represented, both genetic and in exposure history, was limited by few donors.

Every subset had its genomic DNA shared out evenly among several immunoSEQ plates. The data were produced by immunoSEQ multiplex PCR, yet TCRdb's version contains in-frame clones alone and is incomplete. The sample has about 2.1 million clones, approximately 92% seen once. The naive CD8 subset, CD45RO-negative cells positively selected for CCR7, excluded terminally differentiated effector memory CD45RA+ cells. The material sequenced was naive CD8+ T cells from PBMCs. The genes are TRBV11-2 and TRBJ1-2; D uncertain. This TCR came from a man between 18 and 35 years old in good health. Some clones in this sample may be carry-over from other donors' samples. CDR3 sequence (DNA): TGTGCCAGCAGCCGAGTCGGCTATGGCTACACCTTC. Protein sequence: CASSRVGYGYTF.